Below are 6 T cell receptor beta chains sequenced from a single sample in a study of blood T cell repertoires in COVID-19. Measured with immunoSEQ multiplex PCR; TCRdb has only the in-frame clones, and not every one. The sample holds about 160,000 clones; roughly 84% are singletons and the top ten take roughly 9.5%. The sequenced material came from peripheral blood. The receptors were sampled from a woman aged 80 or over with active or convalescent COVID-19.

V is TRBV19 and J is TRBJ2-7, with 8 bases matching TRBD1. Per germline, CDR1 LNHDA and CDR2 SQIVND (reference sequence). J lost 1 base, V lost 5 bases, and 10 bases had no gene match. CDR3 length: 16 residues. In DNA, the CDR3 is TGTGCCAGTAGTGTCCTACCGGGACAGGCTTCCTACGAGCAGTACTTC. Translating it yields CASSVLPGQASYEQYF.

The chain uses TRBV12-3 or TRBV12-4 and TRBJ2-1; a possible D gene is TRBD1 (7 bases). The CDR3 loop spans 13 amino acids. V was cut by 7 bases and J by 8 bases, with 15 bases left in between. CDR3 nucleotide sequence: TGTGCCAGCACTCCGGGACAGCGGGATGAGCAGTTCTTC. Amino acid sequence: CASTPGQRDEQFF.

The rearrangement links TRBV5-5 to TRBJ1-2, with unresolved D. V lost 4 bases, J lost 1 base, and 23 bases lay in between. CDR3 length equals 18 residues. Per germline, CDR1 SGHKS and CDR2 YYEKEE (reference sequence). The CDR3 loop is CASSPGGFNWGFNYGYTF. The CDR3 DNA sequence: TGTGCCAGCAGCCCGGGAGGGTTCAACTGGGGATTTAACTATGGCTACACCTTC.

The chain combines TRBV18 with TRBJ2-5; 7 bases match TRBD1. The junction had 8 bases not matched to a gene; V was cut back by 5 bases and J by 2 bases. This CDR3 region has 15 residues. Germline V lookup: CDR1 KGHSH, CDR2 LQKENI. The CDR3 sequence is CASSSAGTDQETQYF. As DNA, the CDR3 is TGTGCCAGCTCATCAGCAGGGACAGATCAAGAGACCCAGTACTTC.

CDR3 in DNA: TGTGCCAGCAGCTTAGTCCGCAATGAGCAGTTCTTC. Translation gives CASSLVRNEQFF. The rearrangement joins TRBV7-2 to TRBJ2-1; D not certain. The V and J ends lost 1 base and 6 bases respectively, with 4 bases between them. CDR1 is SGHTA, CDR2 FQGNSA, per germline. The CDR3 length is 12 residues.

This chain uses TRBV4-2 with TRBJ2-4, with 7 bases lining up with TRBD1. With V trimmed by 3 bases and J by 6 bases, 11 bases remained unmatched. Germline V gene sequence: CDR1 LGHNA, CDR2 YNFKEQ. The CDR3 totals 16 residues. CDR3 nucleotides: TGTGCCAGCAGCCAGGAATCCGGACAGGCAACAAACATTCAGTACTTC. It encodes CASSQESGQATNIQYF.